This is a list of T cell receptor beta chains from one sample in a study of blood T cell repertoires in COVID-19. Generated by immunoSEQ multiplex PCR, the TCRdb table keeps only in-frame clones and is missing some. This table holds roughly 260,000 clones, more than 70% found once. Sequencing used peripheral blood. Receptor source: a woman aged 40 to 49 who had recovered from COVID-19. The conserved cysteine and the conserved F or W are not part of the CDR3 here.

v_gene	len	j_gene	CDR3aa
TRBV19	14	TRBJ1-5	ASSSQGGFGNQPQH
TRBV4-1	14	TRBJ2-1	ASSQDRLAGVNEQF
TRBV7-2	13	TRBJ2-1	ASSSPGQGYNEQF
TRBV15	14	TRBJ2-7	ATSRETGGLKYEQY
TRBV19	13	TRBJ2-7	ASSAGTASSYEQY
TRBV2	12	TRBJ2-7	ASSDLEGAYEQY
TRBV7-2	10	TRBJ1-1	ASSSDSLKAF
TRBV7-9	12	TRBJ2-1	ASSGVTSEGEQF
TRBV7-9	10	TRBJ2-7	ASSLTGPEQY
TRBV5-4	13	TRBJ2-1	ASSWGLATYNEQF
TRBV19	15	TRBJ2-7	ASSPGHSGGPSYEQY
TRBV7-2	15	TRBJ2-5	ASTPIAGTSGTETQY
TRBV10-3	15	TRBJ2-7	AISDKGGQGPAYEQY
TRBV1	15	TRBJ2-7	TSSRQGAAGIVYEQY
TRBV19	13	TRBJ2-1	ASSIARGVYNEQF
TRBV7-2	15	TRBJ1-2	ASSLMVTGTGGDGYT
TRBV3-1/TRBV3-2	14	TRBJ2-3	ASSLGLAGAGSTQY